This T cell receptor (beta chain) appears in the sequencing data of a study of blood T cell repertoires in COVID-19. Across the whole study: Acute-phase and convalescent COVID-19 samples originated in the United States, Italy and Spain. Nucleic acid was either cDNA or gDNA, and it came from T cells, B-cell-depleted T cells, or PBMCs.

V dropped 5 bases and J dropped 5; count of bases not matched to a gene: 8. Germline CDR1 reads SGHAT; CDR2 reads FQNNGV. The CDR3 is 15 residues long. Participants were aged about 18 to 90 years, lived in over 20 US areas, and enrolled virtually. Assignment of participants to cohorts was predicated upon participant-reported clinical history. Generated by immunoSEQ multiplex PCR, the TCRdb table keeps only in-frame clones and is missing some. Among more than 250,000 clones listed, roughly four fifths were seen once. In this sample, this clone turned up a few times. The chain links TRBV11-2 to TRBJ2-1; 8 bases agree with TRBD2. What was sequenced was PBMCs or T cells enriched from blood (not recorded which). The sequence was obtained from a man aged 35-49 years who had been exposed to COVID-19. The CDR3 loop reads CASSEGTSGNNEQFF. CDR3 in DNA: TGTGCCAGCAGCGAAGGAACTAGCGGAAACAATGAGCAGTTCTTC.